The 18 T cell receptor beta chains below come from one sample, sequenced in a study of CD8 T cells in ankylosing spondylitis. From the 5' RACE reads, TCRdb called clonotypes with MiXCR, one entry per CDR3 protein. The sample lists approximately 200,000 distinct CDR3 sequences, 10% to 15% occurring once. The specimen was blood, either unsorted or a sorted T cell fraction (not recorded which). The receptors originated from a female donor with ankylosing spondylitis or in good health (not recorded which).

This clonotype appeared many times. This chain uses TRBV9 with TRBJ1-5; perhaps TRBD1 as D (5 bases). Trimming removed 4 bases at V and 0 bases at J, with 11 bases between. This CDR3 is 15 amino acids long. Per germline, CDR1 SGDLS and CDR2 YYNGEE. CDR3: CASSPDSNSNQPQHF. CDR3 bases: TGTGCCAGCAGCCCCGACAGCAATAGCAATCAGCCCCAGCATTTT.

V usage is TRBV19 and J usage is TRBJ1-4; possible D gene TRBD1, 5 bases. V was clipped by 10 bases and J by 8 bases, with 17 bases between them. CDR3 size: 13 residues. CDR1 is LNHDA and CDR2 is SQIVND in the germline V gene (reference sequence). Here the CDR3 reads CATREGSQEKLFF. Written as DNA, the CDR3 is TGTGCCACCCGGGAGGGGAGCCAAGAAAAACTGTTTTTT.

This clonotype appeared many times. This chain links TRBV4-1 with TRBJ2-3; 8 nucleotides agree with TRBD2. The V gene's germline CDR1 is MGHRA and CDR2 YSYEKL. V was pared by 4 bases and J by 2 bases, with 26 bases of the junction left unmatched. The CDR3 consists of 22 residues. Here the CDR3 reads CASSLSTTAGLGVGPLTDTQYF. The CDR3 bases are TGCGCCAGCAGCCTTAGTACTACGGCGGGACTAGGCGTAGGGCCCCTCACAGATACGCAGTATTTT.

This clonotype has a handful of counts. The chain joins TRBV24-1 to TRBJ2-6, with no clear D. CDR3 size: 13 residues. With 2 bases removed from V and 12 bases from J, the gap between germline ends came to 10 bases. CDR1 and CDR2 from the germline V gene are KGHDR and SFDVKD. CDR3 protein: CATSDSAATVLTF. The CDR3, as DNA: TGTGCCACCAGTGATTCCGCGGCGACCGTCCTGACTTTC.

The chain couples TRBV19 to TRBJ1-5; D is ambiguous. The germline V and J ends were trimmed by 5 bases and 3 bases, with 11 bases remaining between them. Per the germline V gene, CDR1 is LNHDA and CDR2 is SQIVND (reference sequence). The CDR3 runs 14 residues. The CDR3 DNA sequence: TGTGCCAGTAGTCGTCCAGGCGACAATCAGCCCCAGCATTTT. Its protein product is CASSRPGDNQPQHF.

This clonotype showed up many times. No conserved phenylalanine or tryptophan is present at the end of the CDR3, so a read error is the likely explanation. The chain has TRBV5-1 and TRBJ1-1; D is uncertain. Deletions cut 4 bases from V and 1 base from J, with 5 bases between. This CDR3 has 12 amino acids. Germline-derived CDR1 and CDR2 are SGHRS and YFSETQ. The CDR3 spells CASSAGNTEAFL. The CDR3 DNA reads as TGCGCCAGCAGCGCGGGGAACACTGAAGCTTTCCTT.

In its sample, this clonotype was seen many times. The chain joins TRBV6-2 or TRBV6-3 to TRBJ2-7; 13 bases are shared with TRBD2. CDR1 MNHEY and CDR2 SVGEGT come from the germline V gene. This CDR3 is built from 15 residues. Losses at the gene ends were 3 bases for V and 5 bases for J; bases not matched to a gene: 4. The CDR3 coding sequence is TGTGCCAGCAGTTATAGGACTAGCGGGAGTGACGAGCAGTACTTC. Amino acid sequence: CASSYRTSGSDEQYF.

CDR3 region: CSARDRVGTRQEQYF. The CDR3 nucleotides are TGCAGTGCTAGAGATCGAGTCGGGACTAGGCAAGAGCAGTACTTC. This chain joins TRBV20-1 and TRBJ2-7; 8 bases are shared with TRBD2. The CDR3 has 15 amino acids. Germline V lookup: CDR1 DFQATT, CDR2 SNEGSKA (reference sequence). The V and J ends lost 0 bases and 7 bases, in that order; junction bases with no gene match: 11.

This clonotype came up a few times. As DNA, the CDR3 is TGTGCCAGCAACCCGACAGGGCGTGAGACCCAGTACTTC. Protein sequence: CASNPTGRETQYF. The chain is built from TRBV12-3 or TRBV12-4 and TRBJ2-5; TRBD1 matches 7 bases. Trimming removed 7 bases from V and 5 bases from J; junction bases left unmatched: 7. This CDR3 comprises 13 residues.

This clonotype has more than one count but fewer than ten. The V gene is TRBV12-3 or TRBV12-4, the J gene TRBJ2-1; tentatively, D is TRBD1 or TRBD2 (5 bases each). There are 15 residues in the CDR3. The V end was cut by 6 bases, the J end by 8 bases, with 20 bases between. CDR3 residues: CASSPLGHNSDEQFF. The CDR3 nucleotides read TGTGCCAGCAGCCCCTTGGGGCACAATAGCGATGAGCAGTTCTTC.

The sample holds a few counts of this clonotype. The chain links TRBV5-1 to TRBJ1-5; no firm D call. V lost 0 bases and J lost 0, with 7 bases in between. The CDR3 contains 15 residues. The germline gives CDR1 SGHRS, CDR2 YFSETQ. This CDR3 reads CASSLEGHSNQPQHF. For the CDR3, the DNA is TGCGCCAGCAGCTTGGAAGGGCATAGCAATCAGCCCCAGCATTTT.

The genes are TRBV5-1 and TRBJ2-3; TRBD1 might be the D (6 bases). V was clipped by 0 bases and J by 9 bases, with 17 bases between them. CDR1 SGHRS and CDR2 YFSETQ come from the germline V gene. CDR3 length equals 15 residues. In nucleotides, the CDR3 is TGCGCCAGCAGCTTGGAAGGACAGCCGAGAGCAACGCAGTATTTT. Residues: CASSLEGQPRATQYF.

This clonotype occurred a few times. This sequence joins TRBV5-1 and TRBJ2-7; D is uncertain. Trimming shortened V by 4 bases and J by 7 bases, and 12 bases separated the two germline ends. The length of the CDR3 is 12 residues. CDR1 is SGHRS, CDR2 YFSETQ, per germline. Here the CDR3 DNA reads TGCGCCAGCAGCATCGGCGCTAGGGAGCAGTACTTC. Residues: CASSIGAREQYF.

The chain employs TRBV19 and TRBJ2-1; D is ambiguous. In germline, CDR1 is LNHDA, CDR2 SQIVND (reference sequence). The V and J ends lost 4 bases and 7 bases respectively, with 11 bases between them. The CDR3 is made up of 13 amino acids. The CDR3 coding sequence is TGTGCCAGTAGTACGACGATATGGAATGAGCAGTTCTTC. It yields the protein CASSTTIWNEQFF.

This clonotype was counted ten times or more. The rearrangement joins TRBV6-2 or TRBV6-3 to TRBJ2-7; no definite D call. V lost 10 bases and J lost 0, with 13 bases in between. There are 13 residues in the CDR3. Germline-derived CDR1 and CDR2 are MNHEY and SVGEGT. CDR3 residues: CANREVVSYEQYF. The CDR3 nucleotides are TGTGCCAACCGAGAAGTCGTCTCCTACGAGCAGTACTTC.

The chain uses TRBV7-9 and TRBJ1-2; a weak D match, TRBD1 (5 bases). The CDR3 is 13 residues long. CDR1 and CDR2 from the germline V gene are SEHNR and FQNEAQ (reference sequence). V was clipped by 10 bases and J by 8 bases, with 20 bases between them. CDR3 region: CATTSRGSGGYTF. The CDR3 bases are TGTGCCACCACCTCAAGGGGTTCGGGAGGCTACACCTTC.

This clonotype was recorded at least ten times. The chain joins TRBV9 to TRBJ2-5; TRBD1 might be the D (5 bases). The V end lost 4 bases, the J end lost 0 bases, and 10 bases lay between the germline ends. CDR1 and CDR2 from the germline V gene are SGDLS and YYNGEE. CDR3 size: 14 residues. CDR3 loop: CASSRQMYQETQYF. The CDR3 DNA is TGTGCCAGCAGCCGACAGATGTACCAAGAGACCCAGTACTTC.

Remarks on this clonotype: At one of its ends the junction is not consistent with the germline gene, which may arise from a read error. The genes are TRBV12-3 or TRBV12-4 and TRBJ1-5; a possible D gene is TRBD1 (5 bases). The CDR3 covers 15 residues. CDR3: CASSPTGGGNEPQHF. In nucleotides, the CDR3 is TGTGCCAGCAGCCCCACGGGGGGAGGCAATGAGCCCCAGCATTTT.